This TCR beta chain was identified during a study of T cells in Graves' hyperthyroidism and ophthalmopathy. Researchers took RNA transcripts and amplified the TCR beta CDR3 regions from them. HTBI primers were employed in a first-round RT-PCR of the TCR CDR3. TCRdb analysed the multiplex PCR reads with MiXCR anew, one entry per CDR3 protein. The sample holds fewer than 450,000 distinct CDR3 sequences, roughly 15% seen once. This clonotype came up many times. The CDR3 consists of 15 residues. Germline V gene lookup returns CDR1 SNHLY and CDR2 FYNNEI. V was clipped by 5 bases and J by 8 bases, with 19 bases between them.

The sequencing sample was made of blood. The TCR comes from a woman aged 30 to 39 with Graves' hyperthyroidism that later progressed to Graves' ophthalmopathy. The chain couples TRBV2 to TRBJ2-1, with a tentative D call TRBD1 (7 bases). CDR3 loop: CASSQTSRGTDEQFF. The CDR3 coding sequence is TGTGCCAGCAGTCAAACTAGCAGAGGGACAGATGAGCAGTTCTTC.